Below, 24 T cell receptor beta chains from the same sample are listed, as sequenced in a study of control samples from healthy donors and cancer patients. The protocol was immunoSEQ multiplex PCR, while the TCRdb copy is restricted to in-frame clones and leaves out a portion. The table lists 100,000 to 150,000 clones, roughly 90% of them singletons. The specimen sequenced was blood. These receptor sequences come from a man between 18 and 35 years old in good health.

The V gene is TRBV14, the J gene TRBJ2-2, with D uncertain. The germline V and J ends were trimmed by 3 bases and 4 bases, with 3 bases remaining between them. This CDR3 comprises 12 residues. CDR1 and CDR2 (germline): SGHDN, FVKESK. The CDR3 loop reads CASSQVTGELFF. CDR3 nucleotides: TGTGCCAGCAGCCAGGTCACCGGGGAGCTGTTTTTT.

CDR3 in amino acids: CASSSQGPGELFF. In nucleotides, the CDR3 is TGTGCCAGCAGCTCACAGGGCCCCGGGGAGCTGTTTTTT. The rearrangement links TRBV5-4 to TRBJ2-2, with D possibly TRBD1 on 6 matching bases. The V end lost 3 bases, the J end lost 6 bases, and 9 bases lay between the germline ends. The germline V gene encodes CDR1 SGHNT and CDR2 YYREEE (reference sequence). CDR3 length: 13 residues.

This rearrangement joins TRBV7-2 to TRBJ2-3; 9 nucleotides align to TRBD2. The trim removed 5 bases at V and 7 bases at J, leaving 7 bases unmatched. Germline CDR1 and CDR2: SGHTA and FQGNSA. The CDR3 has 14 amino acids. The CDR3 region is CASSPSGITYTQYF. The CDR3 DNA sequence: TGTGCCAGCAGCCCTAGCGGGATAACTTATACGCAGTATTTT.

The rearrangement uses TRBV11-2 and TRBJ2-1, with D possibly being TRBD2 (7 bases). The CDR3 length is 15 residues. V shed 1 base and J shed 9 bases, with 16 bases lying between them. Germline CDR1 reads SGHAT; CDR2 reads FQNNGV. Written as DNA, the CDR3 is TGTGCCAGCAGCTTAGTCGCGGGGGCGGCCGCTGAGCAGTTCTTC. Translated: CASSLVAGAAAEQFF.

This clone showed up just a few times. J is TRBJ1-5 and V is TRBV24-1; 8 positions agree with TRBD1. The V and J ends lost 3 bases and 4 bases, in that order; junction bases with no gene match: 16. Germline V gives CDR1 KGHDR, CDR2 SFDVKD. CDR3 size: 19 residues. The CDR3 spells CATSDHQPIRQGMNQPQHF. Here the CDR3 DNA reads TGTGCCACCAGTGATCACCAACCCATCAGACAGGGGATGAATCAGCCCCAGCATTTT.

The rearrangement joins TRBV5-5 to TRBJ1-2, with D tentatively TRBD1 (5 bases). The CDR3 runs to 18 residues. Germline V gene sequence: CDR1 SGHKS, CDR2 YYEKEE (reference sequence). V dropped 0 bases and J dropped 2 bases, with 20 bases sitting between them. The CDR3 here is CASSLGGGVSQGNYGYTF. CDR3 sequence (DNA): TGTGCCAGCAGCTTGGGTGGGGGTGTTTCTCAGGGCAACTATGGCTACACCTTC.

This chain connects TRBV29-1 to TRBJ1-2, with D perhaps TRBD1 (5 bases). The CDR3 runs 15 residues. In germline, CDR1 is SQVTM, CDR2 ANQGSEA. Trimming removed 7 bases at V and 5 bases at J, with 23 bases between. The CDR3 region is CSASGTRAGGYGYTF. The CDR3 DNA reads TGCAGCGCCTCAGGGACTCGAGCCGGAGGATATGGCTACACCTTC.

This chain joins TRBV9 and TRBJ2-1; 8 nucleotides match TRBD2. V was pared by 1 base and J by 6 bases, with 6 bases of the junction left unmatched. CDR3 length: 15 residues. The germline CDR1 and CDR2 sequences are SGDLS and YYNGEE. CDR3 sequence reads: CASSVRVAGSNEQFF. For the CDR3, the DNA is TGTGCCAGCAGCGTACGGGTAGCGGGGTCCAATGAGCAGTTCTTC.

Notes on this clone: Other nucleotide sequences in the sample specify the same CDR3. The chain combines TRBV19 with TRBJ1-4; possibly TRBD1 for D (6 bases). The CDR3 totals 13 residues. Trimming took 4 bases from V and 6 from J, leaving 9 bases between them. Germline CDR1 and CDR2: LNHDA and SQIVND (reference sequence). The CDR3 is CASSRTDYEKLFF. DNA for the CDR3: TGTGCCAGTAGTAGGACAGATTATGAAAAACTGTTTTTT.

The chain is built from TRBV6-5 and TRBJ2-7; no firm D call. V lost 8 bases and J 4 bases, leaving 12 bases between the germline ends. This CDR3 is 12 amino acids long. Germline CDR1 is MNHEY and CDR2 is SVGAGI. The CDR3 nucleotides read TGTGCCAGCTCTACCCCCGGGTACGAGCAGTACTTC. It specifies CASSTPGYEQYF.

The chain joins TRBV14 to TRBJ2-3, with 7 positions matching TRBD2. This CDR3 spans 17 amino acids. The trim removed 0 bases at V and 5 bases at J, leaving 11 bases unmatched. Per the germline V gene, CDR1 is SGHDN and CDR2 is FVKESK. DNA for the CDR3: TGTGCCAGCAGCCAAGATAGGGCGGGAGCCAGGCGAGATACGCAGTATTTT. Residues: CASSQDRAGARRDTQYF. Full variable domain (rest looked up from reference TRBV14 and TRBJ2-3): EAGVTQFPSHSVIEKGQTVTLRCDPISGHDNLYWYRRVMGKEIKFLLHFVKESKQDESGMPNNRFLAERTGGTYSTLKVQPAELEDSGVYFCASSQDRAGARRDTQYFGPGTRLTVL.

The chain has TRBV19 and TRBJ1-1; the D is unclear. From germline, CDR1 is LNHDA and CDR2 SQIVND (reference sequence). V dropped 7 bases and J dropped 2 bases, with 11 bases sitting between them. CDR3 length: 13 residues. For the CDR3, the DNA is TGTGCCAGTAAGGGAGCGATCAACACTGAAGCTTTCTTT. Its translation: CASKGAINTEAFF.

The rearrangement uses TRBV14 and TRBJ1-6; D is unresolved. CDR1 is SGHDN, CDR2 FVKESK, per germline. With 6 bases removed from V and 3 bases from J, the gap between germline ends came to 12 bases. The CDR3 is 15 residues long. This CDR3 reads CASSRTPNYNSPLHF. In DNA, the CDR3 is TGTGCCAGCAGTAGGACGCCGAACTATAATTCACCCCTCCACTTT. Variable domain in full (rest from reference TRBV14 and TRBJ1-6): EAGVTQFPSHSVIEKGQTVTLRCDPISGHDNLYWYRRVMGKEIKFLLHFVKESKQDESGMPNNRFLAERTGGTYSTLKVQPAELEDSGVYFCASSRTPNYNSPLHFGNGTRLTVT.

The V call is TRBV5-1, the J call TRBJ1-6, with TRBD1 identical over 7 bases. J gave up 7 bases and V 4 bases, and 11 bases lay outside the gene matches. The length of the CDR3 is 16 residues. Germline CDR1 and CDR2: SGHRS and YFSETQ. The CDR3 protein is CASSRAGTDWNSPLHF. CDR3 in DNA: TGCGCCAGCAGCAGGGCCGGGACAGACTGGAATTCACCCCTCCACTTT.

The chain is built from TRBV18 and TRBJ2-5; 8 positions agree with TRBD2. The CDR3 sequence is 16 residues long. J lost 5 bases, V lost 0 bases, and 8 bases had no gene match. Germline loops: CDR1 KGHSH, CDR2 LQKENI. The CDR3 nucleotides read TGTGCCAGCTCACCACCCGCGGGGGGCACCAGGGAGACCCAGTACTTC. As protein: CASSPPAGGTRETQYF.

This clone was recorded a few times. The chain couples TRBV24-1 to TRBJ1-2, with 10 bases identical to TRBD1. Germline CDR1 KGHDR, CDR2 SFDVKD. The V and J ends lost 6 bases and 6 bases, in that order; junction bases with no gene match: 3. CDR3 length equals 13 residues. CDR3 DNA sequence: TGTGCCACCAGTCGGACAGGGGGGAATGGCTACACCTTC. Translated: CATSRTGGNGYTF.

This clone was picked up one time. The rearrangement joins TRBV4-1 to TRBJ2-7, with TRBD2 matching over 8 bases. Germline-derived CDR1 and CDR2 are MGHRA and YSYEKL. The ends lost 1 base at V and 4 bases at J; junction bases unmatched: 6. CDR3 length equals 15 residues. The chain's CDR3 is CASSQGVLAGYEQYF. As DNA, the CDR3 is TGCGCCAGCAGCCAAGGGGTCCTAGCGGGTTACGAGCAGTACTTC.

This chain joins TRBV5-6 and TRBJ1-2; 7 nucleotides agree with TRBD1. Germline CDR1 reads SGHDT; CDR2 reads YYEEEE. V shed 5 bases, J shed 3 bases, and the junction held 10 bases outside the gene matches. The CDR3 contains 15 residues. The CDR3 DNA reads TGTGCCAGCAGGGATACAGGGGAGGGGGACTATGGCTACACCTTC. Protein sequence: CASRDTGEGDYGYTF.

The gene calls are TRBV13 and TRBJ1-3; the match to TRBD1 covers 7 bases. Germline V lookup: CDR1 PRHDT, CDR2 FYEKMQ (reference sequence). J was trimmed by 0 bases and V by 8 bases; bases with no gene match: 19. The CDR3 is 19 amino acids. The CDR3 region is CASSVFRPQGILSGNTIYF. DNA of the CDR3: TGTGCCAGCTCGGTCTTTAGGCCACAGGGGATTCTCTCTGGAAACACCATATATTTT.

The V gene is TRBV6-6, the J gene TRBJ2-1; D may correspond to TRBD1 or TRBD2 (5 bases each). Deletions cut 6 bases from V and 6 bases from J, with 15 bases between. The germline V gene has CDR1 MNHNY and CDR2 SVGAGI (reference sequence). CDR3 size: 14 residues. The CDR3 region is CASRDRGRGNEQFF. DNA of the CDR3: TGTGCCAGCAGGGATAGGGGTCGGGGCAATGAGCAGTTCTTC.

The chain couples TRBV4-2 to TRBJ2-1, with TRBD2 matching over 8 bases. V shed 1 base, J shed 7 bases, and the junction held 6 bases outside the gene matches. This CDR3 region has 15 residues. Germline V CDR1 and CDR2: LGHNA, YNFKEQ. The CDR3 loop is CASSQGLAGGNEQFF. CDR3 nucleotides: TGTGCCAGCAGCCAAGGGCTCGCGGGGGGTAATGAGCAGTTCTTC.

V usage is TRBV27 and J usage is TRBJ2-7; the D gene is possibly TRBD2 (6 bases). This CDR3 is 14 amino acids long. Germline V gene data show CDR1 as MNHEY and CDR2 as SMNVEV (reference sequence). Trimming stripped 2 bases from V and 5 bases from J, with 13 bases between. The CDR3, as DNA: TGTGCCAGCAGTTTAGGGCCGAGGAGGGACGAGCAGTACTTC. Translated, it gives CASSLGPRRDEQYF.

The rearrangement uses TRBV10-2 and TRBJ1-5; 8 nucleotides align to TRBD1. J was trimmed by 4 bases and V by 8 bases; bases with no gene match: 7. This CDR3 contains 14 residues. The germline CDR1 and CDR2 sequences are WSHSY and SAAADI. The CDR3 nucleotides are TGCGCCAGCGGAAGGACAGGGAGGAATCAGCCCCAGCATTTT. Its protein is CASGRTGRNQPQHF.

The V gene is TRBV6-5, the J gene TRBJ1-2; 12 bases are shared with TRBD1. Germline V lookup: CDR1 MNHEY, CDR2 SVGAGI. The CDR3 is 13 residues long. Trimming at V came to 5 bases and at J to 8 bases, leaving 3 bases not matched to a gene. CDR3 sequence (DNA): TGTGCCAGCAGTCGGGACAGGGGGCTGGGCTACACCTTC. Its protein product is CASSRDRGLGYTF.